This T cell receptor (beta chain) was sequenced in a study of blood T cell repertoires in COVID-19. Authors' methods: Amplification from reference gene primers served as the basis for estimated nucleated cell counts. TCRdb's copy holds only in-frame clones and misses some; the assay was immunoSEQ multiplex PCR. V and J calls and clone size come straight from that table; D and trimming were deduced from the DNA. The data contain about 280,000 clones, around 90% of them seen just once; the ten biggest clones take up under 2.5%. This CDR3 has 14 amino acids. CDR1 is SGHTA and CDR2 is FQGNSA in the germline V gene. V was pared by 3 bases and J by 3 bases, with 9 bases between.

The sequencing input was PBMCs or T cells enriched from blood (not recorded which). V is TRBV7-2 and J is TRBJ2-1, with unresolved D. This TCR was recovered from an older woman in a cohort exposed to, infected with or recovered from COVID-19 (not recorded which). The CDR3 sequence: CASSFPGIYNEQFF. The DNA of the CDR3 is TGTGCCAGCAGCTTTCCAGGTATCTACAATGAGCAGTTCTTC. The variable domain in full, completed from reference TRBV7-2 and TRBJ2-1, reads GAGVSQSPSNKVTEKGKDVELRCDPISGHTALYWYRQSLGQGLEFLIYFQGNSAPDKSGLPSDRFSAERTGGSVSTLTIQRTQQEDSAVYLCASSFPGIYNEQFFGPGTRLTVL.